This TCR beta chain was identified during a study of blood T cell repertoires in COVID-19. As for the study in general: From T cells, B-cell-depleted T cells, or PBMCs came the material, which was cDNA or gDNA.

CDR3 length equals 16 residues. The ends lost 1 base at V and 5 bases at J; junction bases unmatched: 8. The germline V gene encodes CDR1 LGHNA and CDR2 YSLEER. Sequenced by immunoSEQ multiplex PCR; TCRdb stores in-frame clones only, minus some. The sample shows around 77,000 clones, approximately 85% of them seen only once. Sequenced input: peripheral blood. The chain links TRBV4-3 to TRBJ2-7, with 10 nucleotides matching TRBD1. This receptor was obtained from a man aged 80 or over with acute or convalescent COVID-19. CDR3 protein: CASSQALGTGEHEQYF. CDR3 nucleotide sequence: TGCGCCAGCAGCCAAGCCCTCGGGACAGGGGAACACGAGCAGTACTTC.